These T cell receptor beta chains were read from a single sample in a study of vaccination and CD4 T cells after COVID-19. Antigens of these TCRs are unknown. TCRdb reprocessed the PCR reads with MiXCR, giving one entry per CDR3 protein. The top ten hold around 13% of the sample, which has around 19,000 distinct CDR3 sequences, approximately 49% seen once. Material: CD4+ T cells from blood, cultured in vitro. The receptors were sampled from a human donor who had recovered from COVID-19. Each CDR3 is given with its conserved first and last residue. The D gene is left open where the match is weak. For some rows the clone size is stated as once, few or many, or as a class when expanded; others skip it.

J,V,size,length,D,DNA,CDR3
TRBJ2-1,TRBV10-2,.,15,TRBD2,TGCGCCAGCAGTGGAGCGGGGCCCTCCTACAATGAGCAGTTCTTC,CASSGAGPSYNEQFF
TRBJ1-1,TRBV6-1,.,14,.,TGTGCCAGCAGCGAGACTACGGGGAGGACTGAAGCTTTCTTT,CASSETTGRTEAFF
TRBJ1-5,TRBV20-1,few,16,.,TGCAGTGCTGGAAACCCCAGGGCGGATAGCAATCAGCCCCAGCATTTT,CSAGNPRADSNQPQHF
TRBJ2-3,TRBV11-2,.,16,TRBD2,TGTGCCAGCAGCCTGGGACTAACGGGAGCTCCAGATACGCAGTATTTT,CASSLGLTGAPDTQYF
TRBJ1-4,TRBV20-1,.,16,.,TGCAGTGCTAGAGATGTAATGAAGGGGACTAATGAAAAACTGTTTTTT,CSARDVMKGTNEKLFF
TRBJ1-1,TRBV27,.,13,.,TGTGCCAGCAGGGAGCAGGGGCGGAATGAAGCTTTCTTT,CASREQGRNEAFF
TRBJ2-3,TRBV2,once,18,TRBD2,TGTGCCAGCAGTGCCTGGACTAGCGGGGGCCCTAGCACAGATACGCAGTATTTT,CASSAWTSGGPSTDTQYF
TRBJ2-7,TRBV6-1,.,18,TRBD2,TGTGCCAGCAGTGAAGCGGGACTAGCGGGTTCTAGCTCCTACGAGCAGTACTTC,CASSEAGLAGSSSYEQYF
TRBJ2-3,TRBV10-1,.,14,.,TGCGCCAGCAGTGACCGGGCTGGGGTTAATACGCAGTATTTT,CASSDRAGVNTQYF
TRBJ1-2,TRBV20-1,.,12,.,TGCAGTGCTAGAACCCCGAACTATGGCTACACCTTC,CSARTPNYGYTF
TRBJ1-2,TRBV27,few,13,.,TGTGCCAGCAGTTTCAGGGGAAACTATGGCTACACCTTC,CASSFRGNYGYTF
TRBJ2-1,TRBV15,.,15,.,TGTGCCACCAGCAGAGTCGGGGGCCCCTACAATGAGCAGTTCTTC,CATSRVGGPYNEQFF
TRBJ2-4,TRBV7-9,few,14,TRBD1,TGTGCCGGCCTACAGGGGGTCGCCAAAAACATTCAGTACTTC,CAGLQGVAKNIQYF
TRBJ1-1,TRBV7-3,.,12,.,TGTGCCAGCAGATCGGAGGGCACTGAAGCTTTCTTT,CASRSEGTEAFF
TRBJ2-7,TRBV6-1,once,17,.,TGTGCCAGCAGTCACCCTCCCCTCACGGCGGGGTACTACGAGCAGTACTTC,CASSHPPLTAGYYEQYF
TRBJ1-1,TRBV20-1,few,15,.,TGCAGTGCTAGAGCCAGCCAGATCCCCTTTCTTGAAGCTTTCTTT,CSARASQIPFLEAFF